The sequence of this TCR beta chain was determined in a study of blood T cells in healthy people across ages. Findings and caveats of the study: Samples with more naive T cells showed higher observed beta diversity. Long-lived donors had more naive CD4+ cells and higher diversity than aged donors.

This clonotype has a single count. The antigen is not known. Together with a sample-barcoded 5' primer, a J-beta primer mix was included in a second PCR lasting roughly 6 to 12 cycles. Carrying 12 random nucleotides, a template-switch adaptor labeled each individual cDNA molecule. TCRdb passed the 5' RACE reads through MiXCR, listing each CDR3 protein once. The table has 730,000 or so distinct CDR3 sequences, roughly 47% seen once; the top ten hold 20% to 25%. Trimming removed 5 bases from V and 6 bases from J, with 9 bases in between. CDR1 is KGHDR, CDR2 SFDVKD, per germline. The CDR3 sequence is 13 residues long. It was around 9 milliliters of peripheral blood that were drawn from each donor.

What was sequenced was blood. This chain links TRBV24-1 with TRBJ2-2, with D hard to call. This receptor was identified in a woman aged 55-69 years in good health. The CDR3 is CATSGFRSGELFF. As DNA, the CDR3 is TGTGCCACCAGTGGATTCCGGTCCGGGGAGCTGTTTTTT.